What follows describes a single T cell receptor beta chain. Trimming took 5 bases from V and 6 from J; bases not matched to a gene: 8. CDR1 WNHNN and CDR2 SYGVQD come from the germline V gene (reference sequence). The CDR3 is 14 amino acids. TCRdb's copy holds only in-frame clones and misses some; the assay was immunoSEQ multiplex PCR. The data hold approximately 70,000 clones, with around 92% observed a single time. These data are taken from a study of control samples from healthy donors and cancer patients. Material: PBMCs. This rearrangement joins TRBV10-1 to TRBJ1-1; TRBD1 matches 8 bases. The clonotype comes from a man in his 60s with lung cancer. The CDR3 bases are TGCGCCAGCAGTTGGAGCCAGGGGGCAGCTGAAGCTTTCTTT. Its translation is CASSWSQGAAEAFF.